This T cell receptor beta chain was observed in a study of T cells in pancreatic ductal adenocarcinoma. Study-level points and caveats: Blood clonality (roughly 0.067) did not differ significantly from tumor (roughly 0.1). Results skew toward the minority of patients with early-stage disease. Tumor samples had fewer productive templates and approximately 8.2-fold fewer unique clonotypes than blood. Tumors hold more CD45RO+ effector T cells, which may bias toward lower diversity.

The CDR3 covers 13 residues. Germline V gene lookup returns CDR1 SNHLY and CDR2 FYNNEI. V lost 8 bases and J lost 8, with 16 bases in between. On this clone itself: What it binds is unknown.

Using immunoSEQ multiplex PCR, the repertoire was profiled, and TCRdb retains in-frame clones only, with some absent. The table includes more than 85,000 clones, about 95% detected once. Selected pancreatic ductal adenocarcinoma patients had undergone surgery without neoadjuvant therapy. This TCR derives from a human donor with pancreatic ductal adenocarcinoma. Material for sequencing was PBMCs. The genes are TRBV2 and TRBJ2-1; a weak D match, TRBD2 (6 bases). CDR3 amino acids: CASQKTRGDEQFF. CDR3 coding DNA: TGTGCCAGCCAGAAGACTAGGGGCGATGAGCAGTTCTTC.